This TCR beta chain came from a study of T-cell reconstitution after alpha-beta-depleted transplantation in children. This CDR3 spans 14 amino acids. Germline CDR1 and CDR2: MNHEY and SMNVEV (reference sequence). J was trimmed by 5 bases and V by 4 bases; bases with no gene match: 6. Using unique molecular identifiers, the investigators prepared the TCRbeta library. TCRdb re-called the PCR reads through MiXCR, storing one row per CDR3 protein. Among roughly 150,000 distinct CDR3 sequences listed, 11% were seen once. This clonotype has a count of ten or more. Antigen: not known. Study-wide results and caveats: Recipient T cells and thymic progenitors that survived gave rise to the high TCRbeta diversity observed at day 60 in some patients. The study reportedly traced alpha-beta T cells about two months after transplant to several hundred expanded graft clones.

The chain uses TRBV27 and TRBJ1-1, with 8 positions matching TRBD1. This specimen was PBMCs, taken before TCRalphabeta/CD19-depleted stem cell transplant. The source is a boy younger than 10 with acute myeloid leukemia, due to receive a stem cell transplant. DNA for the CDR3: TGTGCCAGCAGTTATGGACAGGGAGTGACTGAAGCTTTCTTT. It is translated as CASSYGQGVTEAFF.